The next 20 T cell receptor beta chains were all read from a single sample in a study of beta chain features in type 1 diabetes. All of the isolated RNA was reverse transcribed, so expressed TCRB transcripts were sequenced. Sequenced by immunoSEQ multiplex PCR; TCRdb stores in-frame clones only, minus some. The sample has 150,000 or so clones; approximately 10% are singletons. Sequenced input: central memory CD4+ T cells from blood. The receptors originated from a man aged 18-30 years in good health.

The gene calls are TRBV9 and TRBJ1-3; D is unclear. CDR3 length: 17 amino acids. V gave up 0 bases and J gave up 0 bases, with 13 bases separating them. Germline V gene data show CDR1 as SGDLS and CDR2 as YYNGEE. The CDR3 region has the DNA TGTGCCAGCAGCGTAGGACGGTCAGACCGCTCTGGAAACACCATATATTTT. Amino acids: CASSVGRSDRSGNTIYF.

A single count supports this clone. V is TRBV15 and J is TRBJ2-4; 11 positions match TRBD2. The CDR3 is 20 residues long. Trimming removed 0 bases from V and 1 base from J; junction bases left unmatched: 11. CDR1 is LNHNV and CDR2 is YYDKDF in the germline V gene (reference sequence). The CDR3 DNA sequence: TGTGCCACCAGCAGAGATCCCCCTAGCGGGAGGATGGGGGCCAAAAACATTCAGTACTTC. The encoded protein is CATSRDPPSGRMGAKNIQYF.

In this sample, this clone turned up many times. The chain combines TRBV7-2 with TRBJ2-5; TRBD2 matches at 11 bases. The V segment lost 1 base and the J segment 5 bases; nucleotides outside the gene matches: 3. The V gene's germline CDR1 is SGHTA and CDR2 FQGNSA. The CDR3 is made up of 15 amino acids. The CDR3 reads CASSLGLAGRETQYF. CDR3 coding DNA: TGTGCCAGCAGCTTAGGACTAGCGGGGAGGGAGACCCAGTACTTC.

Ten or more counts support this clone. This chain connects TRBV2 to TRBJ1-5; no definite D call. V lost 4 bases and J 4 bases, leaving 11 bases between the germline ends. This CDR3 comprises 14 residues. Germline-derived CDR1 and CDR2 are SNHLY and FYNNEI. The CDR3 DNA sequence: TGTGCCAGCAGTGTTCGCATGGAGAATCAGCCCCAGCATTTT. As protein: CASSVRMENQPQHF. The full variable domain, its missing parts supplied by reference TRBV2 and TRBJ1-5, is EPEVTQTPSHQVTQMGQEVILRCVPISNHLYFYWYRQILGQKVEFLVSFYNNEISEKSEIFDDQFSVERPDGSNFTLKIRSTKLEDSAMYFCASSVRMENQPQHFGDGTRLSIL.

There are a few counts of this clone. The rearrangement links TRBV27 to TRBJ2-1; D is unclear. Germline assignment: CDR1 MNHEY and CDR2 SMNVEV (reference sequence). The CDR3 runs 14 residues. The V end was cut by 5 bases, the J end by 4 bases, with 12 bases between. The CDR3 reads CASSLTGGYNEQFF. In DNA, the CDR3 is TGTGCCAGCAGTCTTACCGGCGGATACAATGAGCAGTTCTTC.

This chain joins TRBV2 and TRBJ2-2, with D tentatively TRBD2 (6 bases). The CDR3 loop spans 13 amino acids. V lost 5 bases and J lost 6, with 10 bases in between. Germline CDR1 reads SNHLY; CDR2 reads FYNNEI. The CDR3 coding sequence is TGTGCCAGCAGTCCCGGGACTCCCGGGGAGCTGTTTTTT. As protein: CASSPGTPGELFF.

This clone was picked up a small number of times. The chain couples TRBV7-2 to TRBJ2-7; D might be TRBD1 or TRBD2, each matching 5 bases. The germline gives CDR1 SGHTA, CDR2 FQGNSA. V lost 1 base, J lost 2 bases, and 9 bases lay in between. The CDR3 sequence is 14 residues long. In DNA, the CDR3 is TGTGCCAGCAGCTTAGACCAGGGACCCTACGAGCAGTACTTC. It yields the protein CASSLDQGPYEQYF.

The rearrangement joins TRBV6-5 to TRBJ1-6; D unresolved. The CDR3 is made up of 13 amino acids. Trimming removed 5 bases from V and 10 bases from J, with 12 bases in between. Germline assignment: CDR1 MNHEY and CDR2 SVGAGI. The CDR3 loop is CASSRELGSPLHF. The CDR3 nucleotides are TGTGCCAGCAGTAGGGAGTTGGGGTCACCCCTCCACTTT.

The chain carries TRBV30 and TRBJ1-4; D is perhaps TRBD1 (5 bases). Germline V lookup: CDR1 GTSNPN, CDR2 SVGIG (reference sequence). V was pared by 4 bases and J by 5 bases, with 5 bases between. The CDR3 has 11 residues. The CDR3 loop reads CAWNRNEKLFF. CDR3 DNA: TGTGCCTGGAACAGGAATGAAAAACTGTTTTTT.

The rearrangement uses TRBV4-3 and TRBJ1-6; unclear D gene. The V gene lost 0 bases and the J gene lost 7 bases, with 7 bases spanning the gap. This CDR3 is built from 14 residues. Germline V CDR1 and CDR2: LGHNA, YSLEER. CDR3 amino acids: CASSQDFGNSPLHF. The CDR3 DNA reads TGCGCCAGCAGCCAAGATTTTGGGAATTCACCCCTCCACTTT.

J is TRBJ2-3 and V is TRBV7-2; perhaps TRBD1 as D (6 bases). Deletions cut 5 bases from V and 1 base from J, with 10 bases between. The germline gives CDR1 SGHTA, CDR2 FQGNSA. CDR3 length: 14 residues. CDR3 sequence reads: CASSIRQGTDTQYF. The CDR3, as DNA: TGTGCCAGCAGCATTAGACAGGGCACAGATACGCAGTATTTT. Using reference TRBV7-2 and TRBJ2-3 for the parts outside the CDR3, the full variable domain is GAGVSQSPSNKVTEKGKDVELRCDPISGHTALYWYRQSLGQGLEFLIYFQGNSAPDKSGLPSDRFSAERTGGSVSTLTIQRTQQEDSAVYLCASSIRQGTDTQYFGPGTRLTVL.

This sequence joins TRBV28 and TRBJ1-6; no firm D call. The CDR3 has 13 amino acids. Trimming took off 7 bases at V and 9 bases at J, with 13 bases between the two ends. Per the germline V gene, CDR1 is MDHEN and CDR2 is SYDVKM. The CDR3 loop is CASKNPSSSPLHF. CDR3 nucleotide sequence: TGTGCCAGCAAAAACCCCTCTAGTTCACCCCTCCACTTT.

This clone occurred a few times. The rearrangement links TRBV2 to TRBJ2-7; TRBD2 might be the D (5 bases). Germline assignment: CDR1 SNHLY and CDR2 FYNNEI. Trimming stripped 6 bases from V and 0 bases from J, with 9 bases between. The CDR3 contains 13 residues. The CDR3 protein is CASRLDFSYEQYF. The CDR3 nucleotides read TGTGCCAGCAGATTGGACTTCTCCTACGAGCAGTACTTC.

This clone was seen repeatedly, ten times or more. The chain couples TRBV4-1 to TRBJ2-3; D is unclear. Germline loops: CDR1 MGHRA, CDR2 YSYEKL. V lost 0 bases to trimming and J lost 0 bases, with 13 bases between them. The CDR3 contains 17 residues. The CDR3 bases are TGCGCCAGCAGCCAAGAACCTTGGGGTCCTAGCACAGATACGCAGTATTTT. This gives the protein CASSQEPWGPSTDTQYF.

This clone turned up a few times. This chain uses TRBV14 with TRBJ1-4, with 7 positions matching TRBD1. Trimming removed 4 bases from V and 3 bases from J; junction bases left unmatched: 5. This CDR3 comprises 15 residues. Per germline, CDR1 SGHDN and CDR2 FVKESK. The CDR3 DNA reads TGTGCCAGCAGCCGCCAAGGGACAGCTAATGAAAAACTGTTTTTT. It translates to CASSRQGTANEKLFF.

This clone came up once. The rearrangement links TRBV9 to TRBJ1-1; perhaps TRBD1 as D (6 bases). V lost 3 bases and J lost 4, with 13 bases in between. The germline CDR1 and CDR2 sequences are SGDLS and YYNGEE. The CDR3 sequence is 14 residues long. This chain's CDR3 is CASSDRAGSTEAFF. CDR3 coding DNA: TGTGCCAGCAGCGACAGGGCGGGGAGCACTGAAGCTTTCTTT. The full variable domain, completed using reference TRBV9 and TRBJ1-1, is DSGVTQTPKHLITATGQRVTLRCSPRSGDLSVYWYQQSLDQGLQFLIQYYNGEERAKGNILERFSAQQFPDLHSELNLSSLELGDSALYFCASSDRAGSTEAFFGQGTRLTVV.

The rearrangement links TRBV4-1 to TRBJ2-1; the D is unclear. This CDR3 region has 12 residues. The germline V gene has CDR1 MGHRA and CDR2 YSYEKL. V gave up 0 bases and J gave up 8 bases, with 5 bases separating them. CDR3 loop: CASSQDLHEQFF. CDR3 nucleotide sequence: TGCGCCAGCAGCCAAGATCTCCATGAGCAGTTCTTC.

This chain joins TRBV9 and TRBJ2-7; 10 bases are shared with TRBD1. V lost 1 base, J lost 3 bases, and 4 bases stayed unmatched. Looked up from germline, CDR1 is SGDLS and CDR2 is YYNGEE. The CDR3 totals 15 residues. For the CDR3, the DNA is TGTGCCAGCAGCGTATCCGACAGGGGGCTCTACGAGCAGTACTTC. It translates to CASSVSDRGLYEQYF.

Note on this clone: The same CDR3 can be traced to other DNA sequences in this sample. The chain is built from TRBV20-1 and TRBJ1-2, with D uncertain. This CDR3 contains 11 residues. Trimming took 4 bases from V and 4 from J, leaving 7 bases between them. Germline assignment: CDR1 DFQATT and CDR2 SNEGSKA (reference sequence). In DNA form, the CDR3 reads TGCAGTGCTACGGGCGGCTATGGCTACACCTTC. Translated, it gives CSATGGYGYTF.

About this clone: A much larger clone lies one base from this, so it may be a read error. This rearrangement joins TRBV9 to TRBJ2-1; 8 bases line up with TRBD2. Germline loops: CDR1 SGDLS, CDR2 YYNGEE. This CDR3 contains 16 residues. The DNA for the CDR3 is TGTGCCCGCAGCGTCCGGGCGGGGGGCCTCTACAATGAGCAGTTCTTC. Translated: CARSVRAGGLYNEQFF.